The entry below describes one T cell receptor beta chain. Its target is not known. This record comes from a study of long-term antiretroviral therapy in people with HIV. In the study overall: The earliest samples predate the 2015 immediate-ART recommendation by about a decade. Overall study results and limits: Researchers lacked any data on ART adherence, viral resistance or therapy changes. Clones that had undergone expansion before ART prevailed in the repertoire throughout all time points.

Assay version v3.0 of immunoSEQ was used, and it was run at survey level. Sequencing was performed with immunoSEQ multiplex PCR; in TCRdb, only in-frame clones are kept and a portion is missing. The table records about 19,000 clones, more than 75% of them present only once. J lost 1 base, V lost 3 bases, and 11 bases had no gene match. Germline V gene sequence: CDR1 ENHRY, CDR2 SYGVKD. The CDR3 covers 18 residues. The clonotype comes from a man aged 40-50 years with HIV. Source: unsorted PBMCs, taken 0.5 years after starting antiretroviral therapy. The chain joins TRBV10-3 to TRBJ2-3; 9 bases map to TRBD2. The DNA of the CDR3 is TGTGCCATCAGTGAATTAGCGGGGGATACCGACGGCACAGATACGCAGTATTTT. Its translation: CAISELAGDTDGTDTQYF.